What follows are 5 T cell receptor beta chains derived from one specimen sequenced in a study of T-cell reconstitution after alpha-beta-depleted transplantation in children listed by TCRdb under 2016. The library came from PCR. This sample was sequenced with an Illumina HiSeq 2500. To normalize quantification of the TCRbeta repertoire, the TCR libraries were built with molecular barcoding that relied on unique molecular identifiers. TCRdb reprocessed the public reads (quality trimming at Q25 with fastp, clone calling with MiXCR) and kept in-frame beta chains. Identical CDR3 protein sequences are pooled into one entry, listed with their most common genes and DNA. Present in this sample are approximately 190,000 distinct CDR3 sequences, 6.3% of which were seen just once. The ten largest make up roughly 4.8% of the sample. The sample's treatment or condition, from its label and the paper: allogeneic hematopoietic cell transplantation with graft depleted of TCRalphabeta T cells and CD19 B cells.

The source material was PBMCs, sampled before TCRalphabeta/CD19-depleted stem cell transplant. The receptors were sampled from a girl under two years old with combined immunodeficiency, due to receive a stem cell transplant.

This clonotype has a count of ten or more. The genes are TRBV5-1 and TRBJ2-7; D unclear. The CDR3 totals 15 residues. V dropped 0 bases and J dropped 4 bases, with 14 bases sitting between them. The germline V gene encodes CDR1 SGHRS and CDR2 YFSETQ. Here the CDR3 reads CASSLATYEGYEQYF. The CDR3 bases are TGCGCCAGCAGCTTGGCCACATACGAAGGGTACGAGCAGTACTTC.

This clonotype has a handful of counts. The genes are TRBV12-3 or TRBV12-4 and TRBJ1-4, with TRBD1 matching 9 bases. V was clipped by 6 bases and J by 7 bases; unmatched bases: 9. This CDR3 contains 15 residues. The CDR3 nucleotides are TGTGCCAGCAGATCTCCCGACAGGGGGGGTGAAAAACTGTTTTTT. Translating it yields CASRSPDRGGEKLFF.

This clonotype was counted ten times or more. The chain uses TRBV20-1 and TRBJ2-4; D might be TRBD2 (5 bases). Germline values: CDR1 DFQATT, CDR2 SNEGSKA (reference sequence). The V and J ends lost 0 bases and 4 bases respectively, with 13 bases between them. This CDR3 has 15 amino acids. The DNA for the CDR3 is TGCAGTGCTAGAGAGGGTATCGGGGTTAAAAACATTCAGTACTTC. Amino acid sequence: CSAREGIGVKNIQYF.

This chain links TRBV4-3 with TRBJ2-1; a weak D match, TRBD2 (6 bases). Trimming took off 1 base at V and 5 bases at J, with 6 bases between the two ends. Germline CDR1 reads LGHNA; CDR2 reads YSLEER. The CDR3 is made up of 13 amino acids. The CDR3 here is CASSQGGNNEQFF. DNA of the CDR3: TGCGCCAGCAGCCAAGGCGGGAACAATGAGCAGTTCTTC.

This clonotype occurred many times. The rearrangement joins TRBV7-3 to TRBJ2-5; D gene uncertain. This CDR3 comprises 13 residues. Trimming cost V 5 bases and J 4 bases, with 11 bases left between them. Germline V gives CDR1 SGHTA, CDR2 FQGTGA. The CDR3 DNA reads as TGTGCCAGCAGCGCGCTACATGCAGAGACCCAGTACTTC. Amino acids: CASSALHAETQYF.